What follows are 13 T cell receptor beta chains derived from one specimen sequenced in a study of Ad26.COV2.S vaccination and SARS-CoV-2 variants. Sequencing was performed with immunoSEQ multiplex PCR; in TCRdb, only in-frame clones are kept and a portion is missing. The sample lists tens of thousands of clones, approximately 86% seen once, with approximately 15% in the top ten. The starting material was peripheral blood, obtained after recovery from COVID-19. These receptors were obtained from a human donor who had recovered from COVID-19.

J is TRBJ2-4 and V is TRBV7-9; D may match TRBD1 or TRBD2 (5 bases each). CDR1 and CDR2 from the germline V gene are SEHNR and FQNEAQ (reference sequence). V was trimmed by 1 base and J by 0 bases, leaving 19 bases between them. The CDR3 contains 19 residues. As DNA, the CDR3 is TGTGCCAGCAGCTTAGGTGTCCTGCAGGGACCTAGAGCCAAAAACATTCAGTACTTC. Protein product: CASSLGVLQGPRAKNIQYF.

The chain combines TRBV7-9 with TRBJ1-4; no clear D gene. Trimming stripped 0 bases from V and 8 bases from J, with 4 bases between. This CDR3 has 12 amino acids. Germline V gene lookup returns CDR1 SEHNR and CDR2 FQNEAQ (reference sequence). As DNA, the CDR3 is TGTGCCAGCAGCTTAGCGGCGGAAAAACTGTTTTTT. Encoded protein: CASSLAAEKLFF. Full variable domain (rest looked up from reference TRBV7-9 and TRBJ1-4): DTGVSQNPRHKITKRGQNVTFRCDPISEHNRLYWYRQTLGQGPEFLTYFQNEAQLEKSRLLSDRFSAERPKGSFSTLEIQRTEQGDSAMYLCASSLAAEKLFFGSGTQLSVL.

In this sample, this clone turned up a few times. The rearrangement joins TRBV7-2 to TRBJ1-6; 7 bases are a match to TRBD1. CDR1 is SGHTA, CDR2 FQGNSA, per germline. V was pared by 5 bases and J by 12 bases, with 13 bases of the junction left unmatched. This CDR3 is 15 amino acids long. CDR3 residues: CASSGQVGDFEPLHF. In DNA, the CDR3 is TGTGCCAGCAGCGGACAGGTTGGGGATTTTGAACCCCTCCACTTT.

This clone appeared once. The chain is built from TRBV28 and TRBJ2-1; 9 nucleotides line up with TRBD1. Germline V CDR1 and CDR2: MDHEN, SYDVKM. The CDR3 is 15 residues long. The J segment lost 3 bases and the V segment lost 3 bases, leaving 3 bases of the junction unmatched. This CDR3 reads CASSLWTGDYNEQFF. CDR3 nucleotides: TGTGCCAGCAGTTTGTGGACAGGGGACTACAATGAGCAGTTCTTC.

This sequence joins TRBV6-2 or TRBV6-3 and TRBJ1-1; weak D call: TRBD1 (5 bases). V lost 3 bases, J lost 7 bases, and 15 bases lay in between. This CDR3 spans 14 amino acids. In germline, CDR1 is MNHEY, CDR2 SVGEGT. The chain's CDR3 is CASSYSGASVEAFF. The CDR3 nucleotides read TGTGCCAGCAGTTATTCCGGGGCCTCGGTTGAAGCTTTCTTT.

This clone came up many times. The J gene is TRBJ2-7, the V gene TRBV4-3; D is ambiguous. Germline V gene sequence: CDR1 LGHNA, CDR2 YSLEER. The CDR3 has 15 amino acids. Trimming removed 0 bases from V and 0 bases from J, with 9 bases in between. As DNA, the CDR3 is TGCGCCAGCAGCCAAGATTGGCGCTACTCCTACGAGCAGTACTTC. Translated: CASSQDWRYSYEQYF.

This chain joins TRBV7-6 and TRBJ2-5; D ambiguous. The CDR3 spans 13 residues. With 5 bases removed from V and 1 base from J, the gap between germline ends came to 8 bases. Germline CDR1 SGHVS, CDR2 FNYEAQ. The CDR3 DNA follows: TGTGCCAGCAGCAAGGAAGTCCAAGAGACCCAGTACTTC. This codes for CASSKEVQETQYF.

The chain recombines TRBV7-2 with TRBJ1-1; D gene ambiguous. This CDR3 region has 15 residues. Trimming shortened V by 1 base and J by 7 bases, and 16 bases separated the two germline ends. Germline V gene lookup returns CDR1 SGHTA and CDR2 FQGNSA. CDR3 in amino acids: CASSLDPGRVVEAFF. CDR3 in DNA: TGTGCCAGCAGCTTAGACCCGGGGAGGGTGGTTGAAGCTTTCTTT. Supplemented by reference TRBV7-2 and TRBJ1-1, the full variable domain reads GAGVSQSPSNKVTEKGKDVELRCDPISGHTALYWYRQSLGQGLEFLIYFQGNSAPDKSGLPSDRFSAERTGGSVSTLTIQRTQQEDSAVYLCASSLDPGRVVEAFFGQGTRLTVV.

This rearrangement joins TRBV27 to TRBJ1-5; 7 bases agree with TRBD1. Trimming at V came to 5 bases and at J to 3 bases, leaving 7 bases not matched to a gene. This CDR3 has 15 residues. Germline V gene lookup returns CDR1 MNHEY and CDR2 SMNVEV (reference sequence). In DNA, the CDR3 is TGTGCCAGCAGTCTTCGGACAGGAAACAATCAGCCCCAGCATTTT. Encoded protein: CASSLRTGNNQPQHF.

The chain couples TRBV11-2 to TRBJ2-1; no clear D. The CDR3 runs to 15 residues. V dropped 0 bases and J dropped 3 bases, with 9 bases sitting between them. Germline lookup yields CDR1 SGHAT and CDR2 FQNNGV. In nucleotides, the CDR3 is TGTGCCAGCAGCTTAGAGTCCGCTTACTACAATGAGCAGTTCTTC. This encodes CASSLESAYYNEQFF.

V gene TRBV10-3 combines with J gene TRBJ2-1, with D tentatively TRBD1 (5 bases). Germline V gene lookup returns CDR1 ENHRY and CDR2 SYGVKD. This CDR3 is 13 amino acids long. V was shortened by 6 bases and J by 9 bases, with 15 bases between the two germline ends. Here the CDR3 reads CAIRVEPRGEQFF. The CDR3 coding sequence is TGTGCCATCAGAGTCGAGCCTAGGGGTGAGCAGTTCTTC.

The rearrangement links TRBV7-3 to TRBJ2-7, with 7 bases identical to TRBD1. V lost 5 bases to trimming and J lost 5 bases; unmatched junction nucleotides: 9. The CDR3 totals 14 residues. The germline gives CDR1 SGHTA, CDR2 FQGTGA. For the CDR3, the DNA is TGTGCCAGCAGCCCGACAGGGCTATTGGACGAGCAGTACTTC. This codes for CASSPTGLLDEQYF.

The V gene is TRBV9, the J gene TRBJ1-3; unclear D gene. Germline CDR1 and CDR2: SGDLS and YYNGEE. The CDR3 is 15 residues long. Between the trimmed V and J ends, which lost 0 bases and 0 bases, there was a span of 7 bases. The CDR3 region is CASSVDGNSGNTIYF. CDR3 bases: TGTGCCAGCAGCGTAGACGGAAACTCTGGAAACACCATATATTTT.